A selection of T cell receptor beta chains follows, all from one sample in a study of neurological immune-mediated disorders. TCRdb re-derived calls from the 5' RACE reads in MiXCR, one entry per CDR3 protein. The data show 40,000 to 55,000 distinct CDR3 sequences, 10% seen once. Sequencing was performed on PBMCs. All receptors come from a middle-aged woman with HTLV-1-associated myelopathy (HAM/TSP). CDR3s include the opening cysteine and the closing phenylalanine or tryptophan. Each record gives: V gene, clone size, D gene, J gene, CDR3 protein, CDR3 DNA. A D gene is named only where the DNA matches it firmly. The size entry gives how often the clone was seen (once, few, many) or a class if it is expanded.

TRBV6-4,many,TRBD2,TRBJ2-2,CASSEVAGDFGELFF,TGTGCCAGCAGTGAGGTAGCGGGGGACTTCGGGGAGCTGTTTTTT
TRBV3-1,many,NA,TRBJ2-2,CASSQDRSTGELFF,TGTGCCAGCAGCCAAGATCGGTCCACCGGGGAGCTGTTTTTT
TRBV14,many,NA,TRBJ1-3,CASSQDLGGYSGNTIYF,TGTGCCAGCAGCCAAGATCTGGGAGGTTACTCTGGAAACACCATATATTTT
TRBV7-8,many,NA,TRBJ2-7,CASSSQRSAPQGGEQYF,TGTGCCAGCAGCAGCCAACGCTCCGCCCCTCAGGGCGGGGAGCAGTACTTC
TRBV5-5,once,NA,TRBJ1-3,CASSNDFSGNTKYF,TGTGCCAGCAGCAACGACTTCTCTGGAAACACCAAATATTTT
TRBV2,many,NA,TRBJ2-7,CASSEEDRVFWQYF,NA
TRBV20-1,many,NA,TRBJ2-7,CSARGWTNLYEQYF,TGCAGTGCTCGAGGATGGACTAACCTCTACGAGCAGTACTTC
TRBV5-1,many,NA,TRBJ1-3,CASSLDVSGNTIYF,TGCGCCAGCAGCTTGGATGTCTCTGGAAACACCATATATTTT
TRBV2,many,NA,TRBJ2-1,CASSEAWVEGLF,TGTGCCAGCAGTGAAGCTTGGGTGGAAGGTCTCTTC
TRBV6-5,many,TRBD1,TRBJ2-3,CASSYKPPNEGASTDTQYF,TGTGCCAGCAGTTATAAGCCCCCAAATGAGGGGGCTAGCACAGATACGCAGTATTTT
TRBV20-1,many,NA,TRBJ2-1,CSVPSSREQFF,TGCAGTGTCCCGTCCAGCCGTGAGCAGTTCTTC
TRBV5-1,many,NA,TRBJ2-3,CASSLVNTGATDTQYF,TGCGCCAGCAGCTTGGTGAATACCGGGGCCACAGATACGCAGTATTTT
TRBV7-2,many,NA,TRBJ2-3,CASSLARRSTDTQYF,TGTGCCAGCAGCTTGGCCAGGCGTTCTACAGATACGCAGTATTTT